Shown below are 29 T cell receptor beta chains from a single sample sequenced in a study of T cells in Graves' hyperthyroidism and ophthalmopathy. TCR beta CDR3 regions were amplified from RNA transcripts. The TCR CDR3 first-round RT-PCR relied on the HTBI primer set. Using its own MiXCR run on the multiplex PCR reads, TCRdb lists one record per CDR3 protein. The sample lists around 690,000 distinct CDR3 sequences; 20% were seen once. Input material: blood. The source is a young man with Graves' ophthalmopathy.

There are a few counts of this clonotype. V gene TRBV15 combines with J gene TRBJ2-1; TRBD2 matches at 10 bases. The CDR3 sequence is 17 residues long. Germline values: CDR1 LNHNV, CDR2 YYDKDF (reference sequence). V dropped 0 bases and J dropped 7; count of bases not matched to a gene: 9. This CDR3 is CATSRDFPSGRENEQFF. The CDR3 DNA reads TGTGCCACCAGCAGAGATTTCCCTAGCGGGAGAGAGAATGAGCAGTTCTTC.

DNA for the CDR3: TGCAGTGCGCTAGGGACGGCTGAAGCTTTCTTT. Amino acid sequence: CSALGTAEAFF. This chain links TRBV20-1 with TRBJ1-1; weak D call: TRBD1 (5 bases). CDR3 length equals 11 residues. Germline values: CDR1 DFQATT, CDR2 SNEGSKA (reference sequence). V dropped 6 bases and J dropped 6 bases, with 11 bases sitting between them.

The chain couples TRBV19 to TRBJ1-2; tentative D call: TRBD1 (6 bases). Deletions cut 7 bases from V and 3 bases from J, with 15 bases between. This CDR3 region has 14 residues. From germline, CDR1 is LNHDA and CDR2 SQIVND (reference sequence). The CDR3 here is CASKKRQADYGYTF. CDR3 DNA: TGTGCCAGTAAGAAGAGACAGGCCGACTATGGCTACACCTTC.

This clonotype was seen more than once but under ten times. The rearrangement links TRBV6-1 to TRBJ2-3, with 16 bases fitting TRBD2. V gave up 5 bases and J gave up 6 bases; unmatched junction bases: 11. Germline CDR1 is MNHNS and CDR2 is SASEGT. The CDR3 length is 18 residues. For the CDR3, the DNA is TGTGCCAGCAGTCACGGGACTAGCGGGAGGGCTCCGGGTGATACGCAGTATTTT. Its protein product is CASSHGTSGRAPGDTQYF.

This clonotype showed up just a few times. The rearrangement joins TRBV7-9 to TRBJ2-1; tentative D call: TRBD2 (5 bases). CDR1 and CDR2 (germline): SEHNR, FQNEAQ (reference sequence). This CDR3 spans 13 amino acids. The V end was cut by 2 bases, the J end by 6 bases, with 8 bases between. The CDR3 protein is CASSLMDFNEQFF. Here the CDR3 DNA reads TGTGCCAGCAGCTTAATGGACTTCAATGAGCAGTTCTTC. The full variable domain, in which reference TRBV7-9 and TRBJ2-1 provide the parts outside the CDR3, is DTGVSQNPRHKITKRGQNVTFRCDPISEHNRLYWYRQTLGQGPEFLTYFQNEAQLEKSRLLSDRFSAERPKGSFSTLEIQRTEQGDSAMYLCASSLMDFNEQFFGPGTRLTVL.

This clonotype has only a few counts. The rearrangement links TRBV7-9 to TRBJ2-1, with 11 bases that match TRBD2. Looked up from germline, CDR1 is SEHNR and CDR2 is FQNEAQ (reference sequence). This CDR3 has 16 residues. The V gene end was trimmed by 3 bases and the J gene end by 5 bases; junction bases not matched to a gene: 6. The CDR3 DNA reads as TGTGCCAGCAGCTTCCCAACTAGCGGGAGAGACAATGAGCAGTTCTTC. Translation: CASSFPTSGRDNEQFF.

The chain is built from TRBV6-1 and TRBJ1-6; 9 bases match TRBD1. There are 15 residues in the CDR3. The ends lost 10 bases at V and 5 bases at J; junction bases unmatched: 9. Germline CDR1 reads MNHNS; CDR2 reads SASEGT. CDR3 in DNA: TGTGCCACCTATATCGGACAGGGGAATAATTCACCCCTCCACTTT. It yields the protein CATYIGQGNNSPLHF.

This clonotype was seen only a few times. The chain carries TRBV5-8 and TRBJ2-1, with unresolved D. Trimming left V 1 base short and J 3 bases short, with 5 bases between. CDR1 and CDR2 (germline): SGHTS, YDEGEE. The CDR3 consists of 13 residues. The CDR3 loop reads CASSLYLYNEQFF. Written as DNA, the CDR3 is TGTGCCAGCAGCTTGTATCTCTACAATGAGCAGTTCTTC.

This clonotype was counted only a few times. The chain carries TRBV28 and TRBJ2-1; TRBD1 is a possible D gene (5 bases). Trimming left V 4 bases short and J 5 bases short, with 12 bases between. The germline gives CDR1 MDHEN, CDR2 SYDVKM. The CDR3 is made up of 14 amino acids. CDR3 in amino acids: CASSSQGSHNEQFF. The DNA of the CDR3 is TGTGCCAGCAGTTCGCAGGGCAGCCACAATGAGCAGTTCTTC. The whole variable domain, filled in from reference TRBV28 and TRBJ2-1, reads DVKVTQSSRYLVKRTGEKVFLECVQDMDHENMFWYRQDPGLGLRLIYFSYDVKMKEKGDIPEGYSVSREKKERFSLILESASTNQTSMYLCASSSQGSHNEQFFGPGTRLTVL.

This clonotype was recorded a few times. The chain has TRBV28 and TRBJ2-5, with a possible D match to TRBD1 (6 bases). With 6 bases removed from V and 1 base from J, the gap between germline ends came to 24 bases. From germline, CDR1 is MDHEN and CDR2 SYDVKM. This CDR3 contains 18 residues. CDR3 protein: CASRYYRELGGSQETQYF. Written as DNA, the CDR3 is TGTGCCAGCAGATACTACAGGGAACTGGGTGGATCCCAAGAGACCCAGTACTTC.

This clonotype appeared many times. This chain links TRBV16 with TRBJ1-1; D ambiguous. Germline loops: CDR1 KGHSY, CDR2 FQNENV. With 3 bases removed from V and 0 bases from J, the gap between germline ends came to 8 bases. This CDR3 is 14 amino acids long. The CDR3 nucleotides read TGTGCCAGCAGCCAGTCGAGATTGAACACTGAAGCTTTCTTT. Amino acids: CASSQSRLNTEAFF.

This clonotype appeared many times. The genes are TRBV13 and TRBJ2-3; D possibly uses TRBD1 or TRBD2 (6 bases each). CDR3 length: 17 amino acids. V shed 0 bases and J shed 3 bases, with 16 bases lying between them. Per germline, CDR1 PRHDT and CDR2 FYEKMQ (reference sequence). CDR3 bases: TGTGCCAGCAGCTTAGGCCCCGAGGGGGGTAAAACAGATACGCAGTATTTT. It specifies CASSLGPEGGKTDTQYF.

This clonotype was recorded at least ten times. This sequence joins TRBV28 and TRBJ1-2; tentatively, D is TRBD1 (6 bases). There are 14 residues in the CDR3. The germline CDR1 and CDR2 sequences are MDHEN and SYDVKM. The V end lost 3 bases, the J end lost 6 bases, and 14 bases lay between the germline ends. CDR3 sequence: CASSFPQGRNGYTF. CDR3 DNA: TGTGCCAGCAGTTTCCCCCAGGGGAGGAATGGCTACACCTTC.

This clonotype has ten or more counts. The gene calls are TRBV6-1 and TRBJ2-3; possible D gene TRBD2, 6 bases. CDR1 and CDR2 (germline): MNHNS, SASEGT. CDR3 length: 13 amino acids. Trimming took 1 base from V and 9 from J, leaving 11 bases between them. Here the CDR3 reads CASSEGLGHTQYF. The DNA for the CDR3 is TGTGCCAGCAGTGAAGGACTAGGTCACACGCAGTATTTT.

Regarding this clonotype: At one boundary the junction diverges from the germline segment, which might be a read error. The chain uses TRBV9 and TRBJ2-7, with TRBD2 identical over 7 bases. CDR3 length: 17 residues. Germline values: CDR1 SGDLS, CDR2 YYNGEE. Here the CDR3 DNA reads TGCGCCAGCAGCCAAGTGGGAACCGGCGGGAGCCCGTACGAGCAGTACTTC. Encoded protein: CASSQVGTGGSPYEQYF.

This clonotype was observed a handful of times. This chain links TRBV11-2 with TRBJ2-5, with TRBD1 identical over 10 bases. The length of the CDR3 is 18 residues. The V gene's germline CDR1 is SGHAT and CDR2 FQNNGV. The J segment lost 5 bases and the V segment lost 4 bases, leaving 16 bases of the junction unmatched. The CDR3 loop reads CASSSYNVLTGGGETQYF. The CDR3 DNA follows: TGTGCCAGCAGCTCTTATAATGTTCTGACAGGGGGCGGTGAGACCCAGTACTTC.

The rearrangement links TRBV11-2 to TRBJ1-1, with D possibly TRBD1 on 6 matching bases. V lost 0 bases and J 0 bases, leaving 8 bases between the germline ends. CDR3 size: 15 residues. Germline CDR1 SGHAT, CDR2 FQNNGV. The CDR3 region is CASSLDQGLNTEAFF. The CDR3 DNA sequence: TGTGCCAGCAGCTTAGATCAGGGGTTGAACACTGAAGCTTTCTTT.

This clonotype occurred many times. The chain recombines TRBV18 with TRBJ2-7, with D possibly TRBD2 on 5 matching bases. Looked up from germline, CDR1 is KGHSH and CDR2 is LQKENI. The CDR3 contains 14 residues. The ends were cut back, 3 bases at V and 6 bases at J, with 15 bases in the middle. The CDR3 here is CASSPLAPTGEQYF. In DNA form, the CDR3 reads TGTGCCAGCTCACCCCTAGCCCCGACGGGCGAGCAGTACTTC.

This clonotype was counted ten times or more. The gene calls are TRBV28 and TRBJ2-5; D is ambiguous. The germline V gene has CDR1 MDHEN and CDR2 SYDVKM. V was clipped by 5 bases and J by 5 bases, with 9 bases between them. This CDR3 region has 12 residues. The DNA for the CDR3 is TGTGCCAGCAGTCTAACCTTGGAGACCCAGTACTTC. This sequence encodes CASSLTLETQYF.

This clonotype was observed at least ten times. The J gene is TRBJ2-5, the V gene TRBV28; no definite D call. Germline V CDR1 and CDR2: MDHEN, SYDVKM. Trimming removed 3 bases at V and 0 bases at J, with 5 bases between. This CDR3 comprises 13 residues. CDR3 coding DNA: TGTGCCAGCAGTTTTGGGTACCAAGAGACCCAGTACTTC. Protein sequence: CASSFGYQETQYF.

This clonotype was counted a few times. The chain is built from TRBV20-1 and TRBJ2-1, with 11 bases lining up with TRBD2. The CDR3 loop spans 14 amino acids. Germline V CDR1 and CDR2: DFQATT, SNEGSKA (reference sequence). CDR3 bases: TGCACCCTTATACGGGGGCTAGCGGGAGGTGAGCAGTTCTTC. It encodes CTLIRGLAGGEQFF.

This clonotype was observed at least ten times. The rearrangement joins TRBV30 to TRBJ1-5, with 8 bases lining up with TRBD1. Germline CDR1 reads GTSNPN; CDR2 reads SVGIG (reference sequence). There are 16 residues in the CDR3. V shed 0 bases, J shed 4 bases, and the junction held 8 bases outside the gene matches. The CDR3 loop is CAWSVDRVVTNQPQHF. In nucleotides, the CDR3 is TGTGCCTGGAGTGTGGACAGGGTAGTTACGAATCAGCCCCAGCATTTT.

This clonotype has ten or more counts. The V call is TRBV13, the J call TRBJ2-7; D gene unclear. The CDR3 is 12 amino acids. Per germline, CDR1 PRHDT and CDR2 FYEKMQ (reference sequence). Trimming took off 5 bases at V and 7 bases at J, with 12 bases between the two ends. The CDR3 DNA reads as TGTGCCAGCAGCCCCCCCCTGGGGGAGCAGTACTTC. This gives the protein CASSPPLGEQYF. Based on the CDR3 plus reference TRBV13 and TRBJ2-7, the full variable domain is AAGVIQSPRHLIKEKRETATLKCYPIPRHDTVYWYQQGPGQDPQFLISFYEKMQSDKGSIPDRFSAQQFSDYHSELNMSSLELGDSALYFCASSPPLGEQYFGPGTRLTVT.

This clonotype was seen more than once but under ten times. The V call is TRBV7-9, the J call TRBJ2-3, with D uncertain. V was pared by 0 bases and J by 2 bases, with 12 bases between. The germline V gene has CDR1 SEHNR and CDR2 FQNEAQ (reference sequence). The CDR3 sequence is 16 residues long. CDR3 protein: CASSLALSSLTDTQYF. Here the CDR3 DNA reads TGTGCCAGCAGCTTAGCGCTTTCTAGTCTCACAGATACGCAGTATTTT.

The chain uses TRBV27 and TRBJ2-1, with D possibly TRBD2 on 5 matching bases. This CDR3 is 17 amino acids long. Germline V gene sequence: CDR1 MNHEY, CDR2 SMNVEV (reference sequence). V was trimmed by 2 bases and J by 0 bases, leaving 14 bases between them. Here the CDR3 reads CASSLRRVPSSYNEQFF. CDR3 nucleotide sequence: TGTGCCAGCAGTTTACGGCGGGTACCAAGCTCCTACAATGAGCAGTTCTTC.

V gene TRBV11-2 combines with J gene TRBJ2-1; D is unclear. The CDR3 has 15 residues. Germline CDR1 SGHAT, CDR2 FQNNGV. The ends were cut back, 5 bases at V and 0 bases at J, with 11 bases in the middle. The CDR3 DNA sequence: TGTGCCAGCAGCGGCCATATCGTCTCCTACAATGAGCAGTTCTTC. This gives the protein CASSGHIVSYNEQFF.

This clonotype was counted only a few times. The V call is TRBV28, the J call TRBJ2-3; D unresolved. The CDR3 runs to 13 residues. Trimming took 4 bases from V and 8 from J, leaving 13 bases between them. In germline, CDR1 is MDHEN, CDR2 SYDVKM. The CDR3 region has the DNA TGTGCCAGCAGTTCTTTATTGCAGTCTACGCAGTATTTT. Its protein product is CASSSLLQSTQYF.

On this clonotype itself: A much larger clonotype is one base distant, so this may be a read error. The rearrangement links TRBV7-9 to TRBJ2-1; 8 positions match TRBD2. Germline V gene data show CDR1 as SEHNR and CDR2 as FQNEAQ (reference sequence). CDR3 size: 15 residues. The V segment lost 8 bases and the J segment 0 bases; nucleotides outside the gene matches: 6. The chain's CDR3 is CASGYSGNSYNEQFF. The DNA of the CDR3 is TGTGCCAGCGGCTATAGCGGGAACTCCTACAATGAGCAGTTCTTC.

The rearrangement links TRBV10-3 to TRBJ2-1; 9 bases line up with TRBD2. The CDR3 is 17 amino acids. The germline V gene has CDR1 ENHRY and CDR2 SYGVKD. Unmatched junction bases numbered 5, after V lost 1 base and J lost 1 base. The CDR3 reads CAISEFPTSGSYNEQFF. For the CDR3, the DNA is TGTGCCATCAGTGAGTTCCCCACTAGCGGGTCCTACAATGAGCAGTTCTTC.